The rows below give T cell receptor beta chains drawn from one sample of a study of regulatory T cells in long-lasting Graves disease. In TCRdb, the multiplex PCR reads were re-called with MiXCR into one record per CDR3 protein. The table lists about 330,000 distinct CDR3 sequences, roughly 17% of them singletons. This same sample was also part of a study on T cells in Graves' hyperthyroidism and ophthalmopathy.

Material: peripheral blood mononuclear cells (PBMCs), obtained at new diagnosis, from a patient treated with antithyroid drugs. All receptors come from a woman between 18 and 29 years old with Graves disease. The CDR3 runs from the conserved cysteine through the conserved F or W. The D gene is left open where the match is weak. Clone size is shown for a subset of rows, as once, few, many or a class of expanded clone.

V gene	J gene	clone size	D gene	CDR3 protein	CDR3 DNA
TRBV11-2	TRBJ1-6	many	TRBD1	CASSPGTGVGSPLHF	TGTGCCAGCAGCCCAGGGACAGGGGTAGGATCACCCCTCCACTTT
TRBV28	TRBJ2-2	many	NA	CASSLLVSGELFF	TGTGCCAGCAGTTTATTGGTTTCCGGGGAGCTGTTTTTT
TRBV3-1	TRBJ1-3	many	NA	CASSQGMLTSSGNTIYF	TGTGCCAGCAGCCAAGGGATGTTAACAAGCTCTGGAAACACCATATATTTT
TRBV28	TRBJ1-2	many	TRBD1	CASYDRGRGYTF	TGTGCCAGCTACGACAGGGGGAGAGGCTACACCTTC
TRBV20-1	TRBJ2-3	many	TRBD1	CSARTGGEADTQYF	TGCAGTGCCCGGACAGGGGGCGAGGCAGATACGCAGTATTTT
TRBV20-1	TRBJ2-3	many	NA	CSARTAYTDTQYF	TGCAGTGCCCGGACTGCCTACACAGATACGCAGTATTTT
TRBV10-3	TRBJ1-4	NA	TRBD1	CAISDYRGKLFF	TGTGCCATCAGTGATTACAGGGGAAAACTGTTTTTT
TRBV11-2	TRBJ2-7	many	NA	CASSLGIRQDIEQYF	TGTGCCAGCAGCTTAGGTATTCGGCAGGACATAGAGCAGTACTTC
TRBV6-1	TRBJ2-2	NA	TRBD1	CASSLTGGFSGELFF	TGTGCCAGCAGCCTGACAGGGGGCTTTTCCGGGGAGCTGTTTTTT
TRBV7-9	TRBJ2-7	many	NA	CASSLDRGGAYEQYF	TGTGCCAGCAGCTTAGATCGTGGCGGAGCCTACGAGCAGTACTTC